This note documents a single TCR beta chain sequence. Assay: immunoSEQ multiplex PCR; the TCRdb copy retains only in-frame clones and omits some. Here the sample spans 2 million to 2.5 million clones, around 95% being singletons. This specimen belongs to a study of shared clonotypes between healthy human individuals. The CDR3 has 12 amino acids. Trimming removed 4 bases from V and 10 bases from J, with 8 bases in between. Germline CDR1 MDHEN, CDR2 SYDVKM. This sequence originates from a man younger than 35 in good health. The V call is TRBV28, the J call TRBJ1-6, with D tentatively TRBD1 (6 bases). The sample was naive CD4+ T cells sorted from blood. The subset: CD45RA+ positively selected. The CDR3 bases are TGTGCCAGCAGTTACAGGGTATCACCCCTCCACTTT. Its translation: CASSYRVSPLHF.